The TCR beta chain under discussion was sequenced for a study of prognosis after radiotherapy for stage I lung cancer. Study at large: Concurrent therapy with stereotactic body radiotherapy was received by no patient.

Amplification of the TCR beta CDR3 (from genomic DNA) was done by two-round multiplex PCR. Every TRBV and TRBJ gene had its own specific primer in first-round PCR. TCRdb processed the multiplex PCR reads anew with MiXCR; each CDR3 protein has one entry. This table holds 20,000 to 25,000 distinct CDR3 sequences, 43% found once. In regard to this clonotype: This likely came from a read error, as a far larger clone is one base away.

The germline gives CDR1 SGHNT, CDR2 YYREEE (reference sequence). This CDR3 comprises 13 residues. V was shortened by 5 bases and J by 5 bases, with 13 bases between the two germline ends. The sample was PBMCs, taken before or after stereotactic body radiation therapy (not recorded which). The origin of this receptor is a donor of 50 years or more with non-small cell lung cancer. This rearrangement joins TRBV5-4 to TRBJ1-2; D is ambiguous. The CDR3 is CASSSKGYYGYTF. In nucleotides, the CDR3 is TGTGCCAGCAGTTCAAAGGGCTATTATGGCTACACCTTC. The entire variable domain, with the rest obtained from reference TRBV5-4 and TRBJ1-2, is as follows: ETGVTQSPTHLIKTRGQQVTLRCSSQSGHNTVSWYQQALGQGPQFIFQYYREEENGRGNFPPRFSGLQFPNYSSELNVNALELDDSALYLCASSSKGYYGYTFGSGTRLTVV.